In its sample, the clone carrying this T cell receptor beta chain was seen once. Original processing notes: Amplification of reference gene primers provided the estimated nucleated cell counts. Libraries were prepared by immunoSEQ multiplex PCR; TCRdb keeps only in-frame clonotypes and omits some of them. D and trimming come from the DNA, and the V and J calls and clone size come from that table. The sample consists of around 230,000 clones, around 88% of them appearing once. These data come from a study of blood T cell repertoires in COVID-19. Study overall: Acute-phase and convalescent COVID-19 samples originated in the United States, Italy and Spain. T cells, B-cell-depleted T cells, or PBMCs provided the cDNA or gDNA that served as material.

The TCR originated in a woman between 40 and 50 years old with acute COVID-19. Sequencing was done on a sample of PBMCs or T cells enriched from blood (not recorded which).

CDR3 DNA sequence: TGTGCCAGCAGCCGGGACAGGGACTATGGCTACACCTTC. Protein sequence: CASSRDRDYGYTF. The V and J genes are TRBV12-3 or TRBV12-4 and TRBJ1-2; TRBD1 aligns across 9 bases. CDR3 length equals 13 residues. J was trimmed by 3 bases and V by 6 bases; bases with no gene match: 2.